One sample yielded the 26 T cell receptor beta chains listed below, sequenced in a study of cytomegalovirus exposure and HLA in healthy donors (dated by TCRdb to about 2017). The method was the immunoSEQ multiplex PCR assay. For the multiplex PCR, a mixture combining 60 forward primers for TCR Vbeta segments and 13 reverse primers for TCR Jbeta segments was used. TCRdb stores this immuneACCESS table with in-frame sequences only. Part of the clones is absent; in the studies checked, under half of the shortfall reflects unresolved V genes, and no reason is known for the rest. In all, the sample holds 100,000 to 150,000 clones, and about 70% of those were seen once. The top ten hold 5.5% to 8% of the sample. Material for sequencing was PBMCs. These receptors were collected from a male donor in good health and CMV-seronegative.

V gene TRBV27 combines with J gene TRBJ2-7; D is perhaps TRBD2 (7 bases). Germline CDR1 and CDR2: MNHEY and SMNVEV (reference sequence). The CDR3 is 17 residues long. Trimming cost V 0 bases and J 4 bases, with 19 bases left between them. CDR3 DNA sequence: TGTGCCAGCAGTTTATCTCCGGTTGGGGGGGCTGGATACGAGCAGTACTTC. Translated, it gives CASSLSPVGGAGYEQYF.

This clone was counted only a few times. The chain carries TRBV14 and TRBJ2-7; D might be TRBD2 (6 bases). V dropped 3 bases and J dropped 2 bases, with 8 bases sitting between them. There are 13 residues in the CDR3. Germline values: CDR1 SGHDN, CDR2 FVKESK. The CDR3 region is CASSHGGAYEQYF. For the CDR3, the DNA is TGTGCCAGCAGCCACGGAGGGGCCTACGAGCAGTACTTC.

The V call is TRBV2, the J call TRBJ1-5; TRBD1 matches 11 bases. The junction had 6 bases not matched to a gene; V was cut back by 6 bases and J by 5 bases. This CDR3 has 15 residues. Looked up from germline, CDR1 is SNHLY and CDR2 is FYNNEI. The CDR3 DNA follows: TGTGCCAGCAGGAGGGGACAGGGGGGAGATCAGCCCCAGCATTTT. Its translation: CASRRGQGGDQPQHF.

The J gene is TRBJ1-2, the V gene TRBV2; D ambiguous. V was pared by 0 bases and J by 4 bases, with 9 bases between. The CDR3 covers 14 residues. CDR1 is SNHLY and CDR2 is FYNNEI in the germline V gene. The CDR3: CASSEARHPYGYTF. For the CDR3, the DNA is TGTGCCAGCAGTGAAGCGCGGCATCCCTATGGCTACACCTTC.

This chain joins TRBV28 and TRBJ2-3; D is unclear. Germline CDR1 and CDR2: MDHEN and SYDVKM. Deletions cut 1 base from V and 7 bases from J, with 12 bases between. The CDR3 length is 14 residues. The CDR3 reads CASSLSLFVNTQYF. The CDR3 DNA reads as TGTGCCAGCAGTTTATCCCTTTTTGTAAATACGCAGTATTTT.

V and J are TRBV13 and TRBJ1-4, with a possible D match to TRBD1 (6 bases). The CDR3 covers 18 residues. V lost 3 bases and J lost 5, with 22 bases in between. The germline V gene has CDR1 PRHDT and CDR2 FYEKMQ (reference sequence). The CDR3 nucleotides read TGTGCCAGCAGCTTGGGAGCAGGGGCCAGCAGATCCAATGAAAAACTGTTTTTT. Its protein is CASSLGAGASRSNEKLFF.

This chain connects TRBV18 to TRBJ1-5; D remains ambiguous. V gave up 2 bases and J gave up 1 base, with 12 bases separating them. CDR1 is KGHSH, CDR2 LQKENI, per germline. The CDR3 is 16 amino acids. The CDR3 loop reads CASSPEVGTSNQPQHF. DNA for the CDR3: TGTGCCAGCTCACCAGAGGTAGGCACGAGCAATCAGCCCCAGCATTTT.

The rearrangement joins TRBV18 to TRBJ2-3; maybe TRBD1 (5 bases). CDR1 is KGHSH, CDR2 LQKENI, per germline. Trimming cost V 5 bases and J 4 bases, with 13 bases left between them. The CDR3 totals 14 residues. Here the CDR3 reads CASSSAQGSDTQYF. CDR3 sequence (DNA): TGTGCCAGCTCATCGGCTCAGGGATCAGATACGCAGTATTTT.

The chain links TRBV28 to TRBJ1-3, with D unclear. V shed 6 bases and J shed 6 bases, with 9 bases lying between them. The germline gives CDR1 MDHEN, CDR2 SYDVKM. The CDR3 spans 12 residues. In DNA form, the CDR3 reads TGTGCCAGCAGCTCCCTACCAAACACCATATATTTT. It encodes CASSSLPNTIYF.

The chain combines TRBV7-8 with TRBJ1-1, with 7 positions matching TRBD1. Losses at the gene ends were 2 bases for V and 5 bases for J; bases not matched to a gene: 8. Germline V gives CDR1 SGHVS, CDR2 FQNEAQ. The CDR3 has 15 amino acids. The CDR3 nucleotides are TGTGCCAGCAGCTTAAAGGGGGCCTGGGTGACTGAAGCTTTCTTT. It specifies CASSLKGAWVTEAFF.

This clone was counted between two and nine times. V and J are TRBV10-1 and TRBJ2-2; 10 bases are a match to TRBD2. CDR3 size: 17 residues. Germline V CDR1 and CDR2: WNHNN, SYGVQD (reference sequence). The V gene end was trimmed by 7 bases and the J gene end by 4 bases; junction bases not matched to a gene: 12. The CDR3 DNA reads TGCGCCAGCACCATCATTTCTAGCGGGAGTATCACCGGGGAGCTGTTTTTT. Amino acids: CASTIISSGSITGELFF.

The chain employs TRBV4-1 and TRBJ2-7, with D unresolved. There are 14 residues in the CDR3. Germline V gene sequence: CDR1 MGHRA, CDR2 YSYEKL. The V end was cut by 1 base, the J end by 2 bases, with 9 bases between. In DNA, the CDR3 is TGCGCCAGCAGCCAAGTTATTCCTGCCTACGAGCAGTACTTC. This translates into CASSQVIPAYEQYF.

The chain links TRBV4-2 to TRBJ1-1, with unresolved D. CDR3 size: 13 residues. Trimming took 6 bases from V and 1 from J, leaving 9 bases between them. The V gene's germline CDR1 is LGHNA and CDR2 YNFKEQ. The CDR3 DNA reads TGTGCCAGCAGTTTGTTGCGGAACACTGAAGCTTTCTTT. Protein product: CASSLLRNTEAFF.

This clone was counted between two and nine times. The chain couples TRBV7-8 to TRBJ2-5, with 7 bases identical to TRBD2. The CDR3 is 14 residues long. V dropped 1 base and J dropped 3; count of bases not matched to a gene: 2. Germline lookup yields CDR1 SGHVS and CDR2 FQNEAQ. The CDR3 DNA reads TGTGCCAGCAGCTTAGGGGGGAGGGAAGAGACCCAGTACTTC. Translating gives CASSLGGREETQYF. The whole variable domain, filled in from reference TRBV7-8 and TRBJ2-5, reads GAGVSQSPRYKVAKRGQDVALRCDPISGHVSLFWYQQALGQGPEFLTYFQNEAQLDKSGLPSDRFFAERPEGSVSTLKIQRTQQEDSAVYLCASSLGGREETQYFGPGTRLLVL.

This clone was detected once. The chain joins TRBV6-4 to TRBJ2-7, with D uncertain. CDR1 is MRHNA, CDR2 SNTAGT, per germline. This CDR3 has 15 amino acids. V was trimmed by 7 bases and J by 0 bases, leaving 16 bases between them. This CDR3 is CASKFWQASSYEQYF. DNA of the CDR3: TGTGCCAGCAAGTTCTGGCAGGCCTCCTCCTACGAGCAGTACTTC.

V usage is TRBV6-4 and J usage is TRBJ2-3; tentatively, D is TRBD1 (5 bases). Trimming left V 7 bases short and J 2 bases short, with 13 bases between. This CDR3 has 14 amino acids. CDR1 and CDR2 from the germline V gene are MRHNA and SNTAGT. The CDR3 region is CASIRQRYTDTQYF. The CDR3 DNA reads TGTGCCAGCATCCGACAGCGATACACAGATACGCAGTATTTT.

As for this clone: Compared with germline, one end of the junction differs, possibly owing to a read error. This chain joins TRBV7-9 and TRBJ2-1; 12 bases line up with TRBD2. Germline lookup yields CDR1 SEHNR and CDR2 FQNEAQ (reference sequence). The CDR3 totals 17 residues. CDR3 sequence (DNA): TGTTCCAGCAACACGGGGGCTAGCGGGAGGGCATCCTATGAGCAGTTCTTC. Translated: CSSNTGASGRASYEQFF.

This clone is a singleton in its sample. The V gene is TRBV5-8, the J gene TRBJ2-7; tentatively, D is TRBD1 (6 bases). V shed 4 bases and J shed 8 bases, with 10 bases lying between them. Per the germline V gene, CDR1 is SGHTS and CDR2 is YDEGEE. CDR3 length: 11 amino acids. In DNA, the CDR3 is TGTGCCAGCAGCCCCGGGACACAGCAGTACTTC. Amino acids: CASSPGTQQYF.

The CDR3 loop is CASSWGVATNEKLFF. The CDR3, as DNA: TGTGCCAGCAGTTGGGGGGTTGCAACTAATGAAAAACTGTTTTTT. This rearrangement joins TRBV28 to TRBJ1-4; tentatively, D is TRBD1 (5 bases). From germline, CDR1 is MDHEN and CDR2 SYDVKM. This CDR3 region has 15 residues. With 4 bases removed from V and 0 bases from J, the gap between germline ends came to 9 bases.

Remarks on this clone: Other DNA sequences of this sample code for an identical CDR3. The rearrangement links TRBV6-1 to TRBJ1-2; a weak D match, TRBD1 (6 bases). Per germline, CDR1 MNHNS and CDR2 SASEGT. Deletions cut 5 bases from V and 2 bases from J, with 12 bases between. This CDR3 is 14 amino acids long. The CDR3 DNA reads TGTGCCAGCAGTCTCCGGACAGAAAACTATGGCTACACCTTC. Translated: CASSLRTENYGYTF.

Concerning this clone itself: The junction departs from germline at one end; a sequencing error may be responsible. Other DNA variants within this sample encode the same CDR3. The rearrangement joins TRBV19 to TRBJ2-1; D might be TRBD1 (5 bases). The CDR3 loop spans 15 amino acids. CDR1 is LNHDA and CDR2 is SQIVND in the germline V gene (reference sequence). The CDR3 nucleotides read TGTGCCAGTAGTCTAGACAGAAGCTCCTACAATGAGCAGTTCTTC. Amino acid sequence: CASSLDRSSYNEQFF.

V and J are TRBV15 and TRBJ1-2, with 7 bases lining up with TRBD1. V lost 3 bases and J lost 0; bases outside the gene matches: 4. The CDR3 extends over 15 amino acids. Germline CDR1 is LNHNV and CDR2 is YYDKDF (reference sequence). Here the CDR3 DNA reads TGTGCCACCAGCAGGGAGGGGGCGGCTAACTATGGCTACACCTTC. Translating it yields CATSREGAANYGYTF.

The chain uses TRBV5-5 and TRBJ1-4; 10 bases are a match to TRBD1. Per the germline V gene, CDR1 is SGHKS and CDR2 is YYEKEE (reference sequence). V was clipped by 4 bases and J by 0 bases; unmatched bases: 6. CDR3 length: 17 residues. CDR3 sequence reads: CASSTGQGQATNEKLFF. The CDR3 nucleotides are TGTGCCAGCAGCACGGGACAGGGGCAAGCAACTAATGAAAAACTGTTTTTT. Full variable domain (remainder filled in from reference TRBV5-5 and TRBJ1-4): DAGVTQSPTHLIKTRGQQVTLRCSPISGHKSVSWYQQVLGQGPQFIFQYYEKEERGRGNFPDRFSARQFPNYSSELNVNALLLGDSALYLCASSTGQGQATNEKLFFGSGTQLSVL.

This chain uses TRBV4-3 with TRBJ2-3; D uncertain. The CDR3 contains 12 residues. Germline-derived CDR1 and CDR2 are LGHNA and YSLEER. The ends were cut back, 3 bases at V and 11 bases at J, with 12 bases in the middle. CDR3 sequence: CASSQNTGRQYF. The CDR3 region has the DNA TGCGCCAGCAGCCAGAATACGGGTAGGCAGTATTTT.

The J gene is TRBJ2-1, the V gene TRBV27; TRBD1 matches at 10 bases. V lost 2 bases to trimming and J lost 1 base; unmatched junction nucleotides: 11. The V gene's germline CDR1 is MNHEY and CDR2 SMNVEV (reference sequence). The length of the CDR3 is 19 residues. The CDR3 spells CASSLKSGTGVASYNEQFF. The CDR3 DNA sequence: TGTGCCAGCAGTTTAAAATCCGGGACAGGGGTTGCGTCCTACAATGAGCAGTTCTTC.

This sequence joins TRBV28 and TRBJ1-1, with D perhaps matching TRBD1 (6 bases). Germline V gives CDR1 MDHEN, CDR2 SYDVKM. The V gene lost 5 bases and the J gene lost 2 bases, with 12 bases spanning the gap. The CDR3 is 14 residues long. The CDR3 loop is CASSTWTDNTEAFF. The CDR3 DNA sequence: TGTGCCAGCAGTACTTGGACAGATAACACTGAAGCTTTCTTT. Drawing the rest from reference TRBV28 and TRBJ1-1, the complete variable domain is DVKVTQSSRYLVKRTGEKVFLECVQDMDHENMFWYRQDPGLGLRLIYFSYDVKMKEKGDIPEGYSVSREKKERFSLILESASTNQTSMYLCASSTWTDNTEAFFGQGTRLTVV.